A single sample gave rise to the 32 T cell receptor beta chains below, sequenced in a study of metastatic and nonmetastatic thyroid tumors. Every patient underwent thyroid surgery untreated. TCRdb recomputed clones from the PCR reads via MiXCR. This table has 20,000 to 25,000 clones, 20% to 25% appearing once. Sequenced input: tumor tissue. The source is a female donor with papillary thyroid cancer or a benign thyroid nodule (not recorded which). Some clones in this sample may be carry-over from other donors' samples.

This clone appeared a few times. It may be a read error: a sequence one base away is much more abundant. The J gene is TRBJ1-1, the V gene TRBV5-6; D not resolved. Germline CDR1 SGHDT, CDR2 YYEEEE. The CDR3 has 13 amino acids. CDR3 in DNA: TGTGCCAGAAGCTTAATTGGACGGCCTGAAGCTTTCTTT. It yields the protein CARSLIGRPEAFF. Full variable domain (missing parts from reference TRBV5-6 and TRBJ1-1): DAGVTQSPTHLIKTRGQQVTLRCSPKSGHDTVSWYQQALGQGPQFIFQYYEEEERQRGNFPDRFSGHQFPNYSSELNVNALLLGDSALYLCARSLIGRPEAFFGQGTRLTVV.

Many counts were recorded for this clone. V and J are TRBV6-1 and TRBJ2-2, with 12 nucleotides matching TRBD2. The CDR3 is 16 residues long. In germline, CDR1 is MNHNS, CDR2 SASEGT. V was pared by 4 bases and J by 6 bases, with 6 bases of the junction left unmatched. The CDR3 sequence is CASSGLAGGEAGELFF. The CDR3 DNA is TGTGCCAGCAGTGGCCTAGCGGGGGGGGAGGCCGGGGAGCTGTTTTTT.

This clone showed up many times. This chain joins TRBV7-2 and TRBJ2-2, with 12 nucleotides matching TRBD2. Unmatched junction bases numbered 6, after V lost 5 bases and J lost 5 bases. Looked up from germline, CDR1 is SGHTA and CDR2 is FQGNSA. This CDR3 is 16 amino acids long. The CDR3 reads CASSIKGTSGTGELFF. The DNA of the CDR3 is TGTGCCAGCAGCATTAAGGGGACTAGCGGGACCGGGGAGCTGTTTTTT.

This clone has at least ten counts. In DNA form, the CDR3 reads TGTGCCAGCAGTACCGGATGGGGGACGAACACTGAAGCTTTCTTT. Translating it yields CASSTGWGTNTEAFF. The V call is TRBV28, the J call TRBJ1-1, with D possibly TRBD1 on 5 matching bases. The CDR3 is 15 amino acids. Trimming cost V 5 bases and J 1 base, with 14 bases left between them. CDR1 and CDR2 from the germline V gene are MDHEN and SYDVKM.

Worth noting for this clone: One junction end does not reproduce the germline sequence, and a read error may be involved. V usage is TRBV6-1 and J usage is TRBJ2-7; TRBD2 agrees at 7 bases. The CDR3 covers 14 residues. Looked up from germline, CDR1 is MNHNS and CDR2 is SASEGT. The CDR3 loop is CATPPVAGDDEHYF. Here the CDR3 DNA reads TGTGCCACCCCCCCGGTCGCGGGAGATGACGAGCATTACTTC.

This clone was seen only a few times. This chain links TRBV6-2 or TRBV6-3 with TRBJ1-5; D gene ambiguous. The V end lost 7 bases, the J end lost 4 bases, and 14 bases lay between the germline ends. The germline gives CDR1 MNHEY, CDR2 SVGEGT. The CDR3 has 14 residues. DNA of the CDR3: TGTGCCAGCACCAAGGACGGTGCTAATCAGCCCCAGCATTTT. It encodes CASTKDGANQPQHF.

This clone was seen many times. The same CDR3 is also encoded by other DNA sequences in this sample. This chain's CDR3 is CASSLGETQYF. CDR3 in DNA: TGTGCCAGCAGCTTAGGCGAGACCCAGTACTTC. This chain joins TRBV11-2 and TRBJ2-5; D is undetermined. The germline V gene has CDR1 SGHAT and CDR2 FQNNGV. This CDR3 is built from 11 residues. The V gene lost 1 base and the J gene lost 5 bases, with 2 bases spanning the gap.

This sequence joins TRBV3-1 and TRBJ2-3, with 9 bases that match TRBD2. Trimming removed 4 bases from V and 6 bases from J; junction bases left unmatched: 8. The length of the CDR3 is 15 residues. CDR1 is LGHDT, CDR2 YNNKEL, per germline (reference sequence). The CDR3 is CASSPSAGGLDTQYF. The CDR3 region has the DNA TGTGCCAGCAGCCCCTCGGCGGGAGGGCTGGATACGCAGTATTTT.

V and J are TRBV11-2 and TRBJ1-2; D is ambiguous. The V gene lost 0 bases and the J gene lost 5 bases, with 4 bases spanning the gap. This CDR3 contains 12 residues. Germline assignment: CDR1 SGHAT and CDR2 FQNNGV. The CDR3 here is CASSLEGYGYTF. The CDR3 region has the DNA TGTGCCAGCAGCTTAGAGGGGTATGGCTACACCTTC.

Comments on this clone: In the same sample, other DNA sequences code for this CDR3. The DNA for the CDR3 is TGTGCCAGTAGTGTATTAGCGGGAGCGAGAGGTGAGCAGTTCTTC. As protein: CASSVLAGARGEQFF. This chain connects TRBV19 to TRBJ2-1, with 9 nucleotides matching TRBD2. V lost 5 bases and J lost 9; bases outside the gene matches: 11. Germline-derived CDR1 and CDR2 are LNHDA and SQIVND (reference sequence). The CDR3 is 15 amino acids.

This clone is labeled medium-sized. The sample carries other DNA sequences with the same CDR3. This chain links TRBV24-1 with TRBJ2-7; 7 bases agree with TRBD1. Germline trimming cut 3 bases from V and 0 bases from J; bases unmatched to any gene: 4. The CDR3 is 15 residues long. CDR1 is KGHDR, CDR2 SFDVKD, per germline. The CDR3 is CATSDPRQGSYEQYF. Here the CDR3 DNA reads TGTGCCACCAGTGATCCTCGACAGGGCTCCTACGAGCAGTACTTC.

V usage is TRBV11-2 and J usage is TRBJ2-1; 10 bases line up with TRBD2. Germline V gene data show CDR1 as SGHAT and CDR2 as FQNNGV. V lost 10 bases, J lost 7 bases, and 13 bases stayed unmatched. This CDR3 has 15 amino acids. The CDR3 sequence is CATLYSVLAGNEQFF. CDR3 bases: TGTGCCACCCTCTACTCGGTACTAGCGGGAAATGAGCAGTTCTTC.

This clone came up many times. This chain joins TRBV7-2 and TRBJ2-3; 14 bases are shared with TRBD2. Germline V lookup: CDR1 SGHTA, CDR2 FQGNSA. The trim removed 0 bases at V and 7 bases at J, leaving 6 bases unmatched. The CDR3 covers 17 residues. CDR3 nucleotide sequence: TGTGCCAGCAGCTTAGCCGGGACTAGCGGGAGCTTGTATACGCAGTATTTT. It codes for CASSLAGTSGSLYTQYF.

The sample holds a few counts of this clone. V and J are TRBV6-5 and TRBJ1-1; the D is unclear. The CDR3 sequence is 14 residues long. V lost 3 bases and J 4 bases, leaving 12 bases between the germline ends. Germline V gene data show CDR1 as MNHEY and CDR2 as SVGAGI. The CDR3 region is CASSYYVLGTEAFF. DNA of the CDR3: TGTGCCAGCAGTTATTACGTCTTGGGCACTGAAGCTTTCTTT.

Points on this clone: Mismatch with germline at one junction end may stem from a read error. The V gene is TRBV15, the J gene TRBJ1-5; 10 bases match TRBD1. CDR1 is LNHNV and CDR2 is YYDKDF in the germline V gene (reference sequence). This CDR3 region has 15 residues. The CDR3 DNA is TGTTCCACCATCAGAGACAGGGGGCCATATCAGCCCCAGCATTTT. This gives the protein CSTIRDRGPYQPQHF.

The chain is built from TRBV2 and TRBJ1-1; TRBD1 might be the D (5 bases). In germline, CDR1 is SNHLY, CDR2 FYNNEI. V lost 7 bases to trimming and J lost 3 bases, with 24 bases between them. The CDR3 is made up of 17 amino acids. CDR3 bases: TGTGCCAGCACCCAGGGAACCCTTCCGGTTATTGACACTGAAGCTTTCTTT. It encodes CASTQGTLPVIDTEAFF.

The rearrangement links TRBV2 to TRBJ2-1; TRBD2 matches at 12 bases. Losses at the gene ends were 4 bases for V and 2 bases for J; bases not matched to a gene: 9. The CDR3 spans 18 residues. In germline, CDR1 is SNHLY, CDR2 FYNNEI. This CDR3 is CASSATGLAGTPYNEQFF. The CDR3 coding sequence is TGTGCCAGCAGTGCTACGGGACTAGCGGGTACCCCCTACAATGAGCAGTTCTTC.

This clone is categorized as medium-sized. The rearrangement joins TRBV2 to TRBJ2-7; 10 bases fit TRBD2. Trimming cost V 5 bases and J 5 bases; bases outside gene matches: 0. This CDR3 spans 12 amino acids. Germline V CDR1 and CDR2: SNHLY, FYNNEI. The CDR3 loop reads CASSLAGDEQYF. The CDR3 bases are TGTGCCAGCAGTCTAGCGGGAGACGAGCAGTACTTC.

As concerns this clone: Germline is not matched at one junction end, which may reflect a read error. The CDR3 sequence: CASSIVLDPGLNTGAFF. The DNA for the CDR3 is TGTGCCAGTAGTATAGTCCTGGACCCCGGGTTGAACACTGGAGCTTTCTTT. J is TRBJ1-1 and V is TRBV19; D uncertain. The CDR3 is 17 amino acids. Germline CDR1 and CDR2: LNHDA and SQIVND (reference sequence).

This clone was seen at least ten times. This chain joins TRBV6-1 and TRBJ2-3, with 11 nucleotides matching TRBD2. V lost 6 bases to trimming and J lost 9 bases; unmatched junction nucleotides: 5. From germline, CDR1 is MNHNS and CDR2 SASEGT. This CDR3 is 13 amino acids long. CDR3: CASRASSGRTQYF. CDR3 coding DNA: TGTGCCAGCAGAGCCTCTAGCGGGAGGACGCAGTATTTT.

This clone has only a few counts. The chain uses TRBV10-3 and TRBJ2-7, with D possibly matching TRBD1 (5 bases). Germline lookup yields CDR1 ENHRY and CDR2 SYGVKD. The germline V and J ends were trimmed by 9 bases and 1 base, with 16 bases remaining between them. This CDR3 is built from 14 residues. The DNA of the CDR3 is TGTGCCATGAGAGATGGACAAGCTTCCTACGAGCAGTACTTC. Protein sequence: CAMRDGQASYEQYF.

This chain links TRBV9 with TRBJ1-4; tentatively, D is TRBD1 (6 bases). CDR1 SGDLS and CDR2 YYNGEE come from the germline V gene. V lost 4 bases and J 6 bases, leaving 16 bases between the germline ends. This CDR3 comprises 15 residues. The CDR3 reads CASSNTGLGDEKLFF. CDR3 in DNA: TGTGCCAGCAGCAATACAGGGTTGGGGGATGAAAAACTGTTTTTT.

As concerns this clone: A read error is possible here, since a much larger clone lies one base away. The chain couples TRBV5-1 to TRBJ2-1; possibly TRBD1 or TRBD2 for D (5 bases each). In germline, CDR1 is SGHRS, CDR2 YFSETQ. The CDR3 consists of 14 residues. The CDR3 is CTSSFAPTEGVQFF. DNA for the CDR3: TGCACCAGCAGCTTTGCGCCGACAGAGGGCGTCCAGTTCTTC.

The chain combines TRBV5-1 with TRBJ2-7; either TRBD1 or TRBD2 may supply D (5 bases each). The CDR3 loop spans 13 amino acids. Deletions cut 0 bases from V and 5 bases from J, with 9 bases between. Germline loops: CDR1 SGHRS, CDR2 YFSETQ. Here the CDR3 DNA reads TGCGCCAGCAGCTTGGAAGGGGACCACGAGCAGTACTTC. Its translation: CASSLEGDHEQYF.

About this clone: A junction boundary mismatches the germline segment, possibly from a read error. The chain uses TRBV18 and TRBJ2-1; the D gene is possibly TRBD2 (5 bases). The CDR3 runs to 15 residues. Germline V gene sequence: CDR1 KGHSH, CDR2 LQKENI. CDR3 coding DNA: TGTGCCGGCTCACCATCGGATGGTCCGGGGTTGAAGCAGTTCTTC. It specifies CAGSPSDGPGLKQFF.

This clone is classed as medium-sized. The chain uses TRBV28 and TRBJ1-2; D possibly corresponds to TRBD1 (5 bases). The CDR3 length is 16 residues. CDR1 is MDHEN and CDR2 is SYDVKM in the germline V gene. V lost 5 bases and J 5 bases, leaving 21 bases between the germline ends. The CDR3 DNA reads as TGTGCCAGCAGTCCTCCCTGGCAGGGTATTAAGTATGGCTACACCTTC. It translates to CASSPPWQGIKYGYTF.

This clone was seen many times. The chain uses TRBV7-2 and TRBJ2-5, with unresolved D. V gave up 2 bases and J gave up 5 bases, with 9 bases separating them. Germline V lookup: CDR1 SGHTA, CDR2 FQGNSA. This CDR3 contains 13 residues. The CDR3 bases are TGTGCCAGCAGCTTACTGGGTCGGGAGACCCAGTACTTC. Protein: CASSLLGRETQYF.

This clone was counted ten times or more. The chain has TRBV6-4 and TRBJ2-1; D might be TRBD2 (6 bases). Germline V lookup: CDR1 MRHNA, CDR2 SNTAGT. The CDR3 covers 16 residues. V was trimmed by 5 bases and J by 0 bases, leaving 14 bases between them. In DNA form, the CDR3 reads TGTGCCAGCAGTCGTCTAGCGAGCAGCTCCTACAATGAGCAGTTCTTC. Protein: CASSRLASSSYNEQFF.

In this sample, this clone turned up many times. The rearrangement links TRBV12-3 or TRBV12-4 to TRBJ2-1, with D uncertain. The CDR3 extends over 17 amino acids. V was trimmed by 1 base and J by 1 base, leaving 14 bases between them. The chain's CDR3 is CASSLGALFGSYNEQFF. CDR3 nucleotide sequence: TGTGCCAGCAGTTTAGGGGCCCTCTTTGGGTCCTACAATGAGCAGTTCTTC.

The chain joins TRBV20-1 to TRBJ1-4; D possibly corresponds to TRBD1 (6 bases). Germline CDR1 DFQATT, CDR2 SNEGSKA (reference sequence). Trimming shortened V by 0 bases and J by 4 bases, and 18 bases separated the two germline ends. CDR3 length equals 17 residues. The CDR3 reads CSARDWRTEGYNEKLFF. DNA for the CDR3: TGCAGTGCTAGAGACTGGCGGACAGAGGGCTATAATGAAAAACTGTTTTTT.

The chain uses TRBV6-2 or TRBV6-3 and TRBJ2-1; D remains unclear. V lost 6 bases and J lost 4, with 4 bases in between. This CDR3 spans 11 amino acids. Germline lookup yields CDR1 MNHEY and CDR2 SVGEGT. CDR3 DNA sequence: TGTGCCAGCAGGTATTACAATGAGCAGTTCTTC. Its translation is CASRYYNEQFF.

The gene calls are TRBV11-2 and TRBJ1-1; perhaps TRBD1 as D (5 bases). The CDR3 contains 14 residues. The V and J ends lost 4 bases and 1 base respectively, with 10 bases between them. The germline V gene has CDR1 SGHAT and CDR2 FQNNGV. DNA of the CDR3: TGTGCCAGCAGCTGGACCCAGGGGAACACTGAAGCTTTCTTT. This gives the protein CASSWTQGNTEAFF.